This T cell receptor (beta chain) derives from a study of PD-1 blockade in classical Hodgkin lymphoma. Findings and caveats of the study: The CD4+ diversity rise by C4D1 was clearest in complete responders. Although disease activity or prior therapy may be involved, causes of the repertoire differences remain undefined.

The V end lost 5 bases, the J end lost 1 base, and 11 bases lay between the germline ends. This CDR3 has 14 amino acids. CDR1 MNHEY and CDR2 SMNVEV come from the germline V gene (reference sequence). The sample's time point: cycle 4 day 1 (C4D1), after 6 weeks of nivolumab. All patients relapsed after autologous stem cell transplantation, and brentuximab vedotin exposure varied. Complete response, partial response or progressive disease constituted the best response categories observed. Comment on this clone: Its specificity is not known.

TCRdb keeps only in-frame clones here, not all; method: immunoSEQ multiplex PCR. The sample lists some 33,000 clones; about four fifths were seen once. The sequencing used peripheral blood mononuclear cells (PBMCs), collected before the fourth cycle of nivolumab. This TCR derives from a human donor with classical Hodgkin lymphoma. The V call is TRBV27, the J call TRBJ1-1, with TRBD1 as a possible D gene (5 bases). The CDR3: CASSLQQENTEAFF. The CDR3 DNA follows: TGTGCCAGCAGTCTACAACAGGAGAACACTGAAGCTTTCTTT.